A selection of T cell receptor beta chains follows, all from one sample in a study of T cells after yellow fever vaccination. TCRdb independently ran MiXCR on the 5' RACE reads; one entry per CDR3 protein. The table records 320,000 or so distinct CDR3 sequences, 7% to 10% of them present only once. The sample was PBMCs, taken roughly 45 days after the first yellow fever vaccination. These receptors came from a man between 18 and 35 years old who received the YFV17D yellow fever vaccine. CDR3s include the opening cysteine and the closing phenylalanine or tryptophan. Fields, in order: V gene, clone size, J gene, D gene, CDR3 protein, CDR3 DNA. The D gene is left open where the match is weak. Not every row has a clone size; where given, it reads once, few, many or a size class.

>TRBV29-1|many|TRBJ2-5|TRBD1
CSVEVWDSQETQYF
TGCAGCGTTGAAGTATGGGACAGTCAAGAGACCCAGTACTTC
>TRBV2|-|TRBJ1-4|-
CASGGGFEKLFF
TGTGCCAGCGGGGGAGGGTTTGAAAAACTGTTTTTT
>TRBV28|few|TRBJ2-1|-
CASSFQRRSYNEQFF
TGTGCCAGCAGTTTTCAGCGTAGGTCCTACAATGAGCAGTTCTTC
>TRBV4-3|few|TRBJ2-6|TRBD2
CASSRQNRGEAGANVLTF
TGCGCCAGCAGCCGCCAAAATCGGGGGGAGGCTGGGGCCAACGTCCTGACTTTC
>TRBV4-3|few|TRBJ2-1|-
CASSQDAGNSYNEQFF
TGCGCCAGCAGCCAAGATGCAGGAAACTCCTACAATGAGCAGTTCTTC
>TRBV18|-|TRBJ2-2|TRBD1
CASTPRGRADTGELFF
TGTGCCAGCACTCCAAGGGGGCGCGCGGACACCGGGGAGCTGTTTTTT
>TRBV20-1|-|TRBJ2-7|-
CSARDYRRSSYEQYF
TGCAGTGCTAGAGATTACAGGAGGAGCTCCTACGAGCAGTACTTC
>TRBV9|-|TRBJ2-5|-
CASSEGNQLGPGETQYF
TGTGCCAGCAGCGAAGGAAATCAACTAGGCCCGGGGGAGACCCAGTACTTC
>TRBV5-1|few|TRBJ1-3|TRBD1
CASSLPGGAKPGNTIYF
TGCGCCAGCAGCTTACCAGGGGGCGCGAAGCCTGGAAACACCATATATTTT
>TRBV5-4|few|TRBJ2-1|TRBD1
CASSFPQGAHNEQFF
TGTGCCAGCAGCTTCCCGCAGGGGGCCCACAATGAGCAGTTCTTC
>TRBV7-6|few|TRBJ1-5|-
CANLPFQPQHF
TGTGCCAACCTACCCTTTCAGCCCCAGCATTTT
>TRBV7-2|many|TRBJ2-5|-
CASSRPPEKGTQYF
TGTGCCAGCAGCCGCCCCCCTGAGAAGGGGACCCAGTACTTC
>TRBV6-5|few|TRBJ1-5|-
CASRGLDSNQPQHF
TGTGCCAGCAGGGGACTTGATAGCAATCAGCCCCAGCATTTT
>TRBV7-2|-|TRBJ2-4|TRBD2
CASSLGSGAKNIQYF
TGTGCCAGCAGCTTAGGTAGCGGGGCCAAAAACATTCAGTACTTC
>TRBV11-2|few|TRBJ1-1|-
CASSLVPSNTEAFF
TGTGCCAGCAGCTTAGTTCCCAGTAACACTGAAGCTTTCTTT
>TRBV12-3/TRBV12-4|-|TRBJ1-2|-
CASSYSTNYGYTF
TGTGCCAGCAGCTACAGTACTAACTATGGCTACACCTTC